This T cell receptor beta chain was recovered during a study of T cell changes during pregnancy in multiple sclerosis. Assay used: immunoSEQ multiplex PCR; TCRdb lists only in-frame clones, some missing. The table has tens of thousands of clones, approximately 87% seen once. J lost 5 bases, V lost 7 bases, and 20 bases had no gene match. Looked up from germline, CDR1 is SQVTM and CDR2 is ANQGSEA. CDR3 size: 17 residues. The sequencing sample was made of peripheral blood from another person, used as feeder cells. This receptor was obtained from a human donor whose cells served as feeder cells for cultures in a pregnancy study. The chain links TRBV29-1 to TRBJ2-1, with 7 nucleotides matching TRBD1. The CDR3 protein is CSASGTASFWGDNEQFF. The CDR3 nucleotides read TGCAGCGCCTCCGGGACAGCCAGCTTTTGGGGTGACAATGAGCAGTTCTTC.